These T cell receptor beta chains were read from a single sample in a study of T cell responses to AZD1222 COVID-19 vaccine. This table comes from immunoSEQ multiplex PCR, and its TCRdb copy is limited to in-frame clones, with some not included. The sample has fewer than 200,000 clones; about 91% are singletons. Sequencing used peripheral blood, obtained 28 days after the second AZD1222 dose. All receptors derive from an adult who received the AZD1222 COVID-19 vaccine. CDR3s include the opening cysteine and the closing phenylalanine or tryptophan. A D gene is named only where the DNA matches it firmly. Clone size is shown for a subset of rows, as once, few, many or a class of expanded clone.

V gene	J gene	D gene	clone size	CDR3 DNA	CDR3 protein
TRBV2	TRBJ1-5	TRBD1	-	TGTGCCAGCAGTGAATGGGGGAGACAGGGTCAGCCCCAGCATTTT	CASSEWGRQGQPQHF
TRBV6-2/TRBV6-3	TRBJ2-1	TRBD2	-	TGTGCCAGCAGTTACTCGAAGCTAGCGGGGAAGTTCTACAATGAGCAGTTCTTC	CASSYSKLAGKFYNEQFF
TRBV7-9	TRBJ1-4	-	-	TGTGCCAGCAGCTCACTTGGTCCCGGGACATCGGCTAATGAAAAACTGTTTTTT	CASSSLGPGTSANEKLFF
TRBV5-1	TRBJ1-6	TRBD1	few	TGCGCCAGCAGCTTGGGACAGGGGGCGGAATCACCCCTCCACTTT	CASSLGQGAESPLHF
TRBV9	TRBJ2-3	-	few	TGTGCCAGCAGCGCAACAGGGAAGGGCACAGATACGCAGTATTTT	CASSATGKGTDTQYF
TRBV19	TRBJ2-4	-	-	TGTGCCAGTAGTCCCCGTTTGGGGCCCGAAAACATTCAGTACTTC	CASSPRLGPENIQYF
TRBV5-4	TRBJ1-3	-	-	TGTGCCAGCAGCGGCGTTGCGGGCCCCTCTGGAAACACCATATATTTT	CASSGVAGPSGNTIYF
TRBV27	TRBJ1-1	-	-	TGTGCCAGCAGTTCCCCCTTGAACACTGAAGCTTTCTTT	CASSSPLNTEAFF
TRBV11-2	TRBJ1-2	-	-	TGTGCCAGCAGCTCCTGGGACCGAGGATATGGCTACACCTTC	CASSSWDRGYGYTF
TRBV5-4	TRBJ2-5	TRBD2	-	TGTGCCAGCAGCGGGGCTAGCGGGGCGTACCAAGAGACCCAGTACTTC	CASSGASGAYQETQYF
TRBV11-1	TRBJ2-3	-	-	-	CASSFGTGSYF
TRBV19	TRBJ1-2	TRBD1	-	TGTGCCAGTAGTACCCGGACAGGGGATGGCTACACCTTC	CASSTRTGDGYTF
TRBV6-1	TRBJ2-3	-	-	TGTGCCAGCAGTGAACAGGGCACAGATACGCAGTATTTT	CASSEQGTDTQYF
TRBV6-6	TRBJ2-7	-	-	TGTGCCAGCAGTTCACTTTACCTCTACGAGCAGTACTTC	CASSSLYLYEQYF
TRBV9	TRBJ1-5	-	once	TGTGCCAGCAGCGCTTGGGGGGGGGCCCATCAGCCCCAGCATTTT	CASSAWGGAHQPQHF
TRBV19	TRBJ1-3	TRBD1	-	TGTGCCAGTAGTCTACTAGGACAGGGCGCCTCTGGAAACACCATATATTTT	CASSLLGQGASGNTIYF
TRBV3-1/TRBV3-2	TRBJ2-3	-	-	TGTGCCAGCAGCCAAGAGATTAGTCAGATTACAGATACGCAGTATTTT	CASSQEISQITDTQYF
TRBV3-1/TRBV3-2	TRBJ1-2	-	-	TGTGCCAGCAGCCAAGCGGTTGAGTCCCATGGCTACACCTTC	CASSQAVESHGYTF
TRBV7-9	TRBJ1-5	-	-	TGTGCCAGCAGCGCAACCGCCAGGCAGCCCCAGCATTTT	CASSATARQPQHF
TRBV27	TRBJ1-6	-	-	TGTGCCAGCAGTCCCCACGGGTCACCCCTCCACTTT	CASSPHGSPLHF
TRBV7-9	TRBJ1-2	-	-	TGTGCCAGCAGCTCAATCCGGTCTAACTATGGCTACACCTTC	CASSSIRSNYGYTF
TRBV7-9	TRBJ2-1	-	-	TGTGCCAGCAGGCGCCCGGACTCCGACAATGAGCAGTTCTTC	CASRRPDSDNEQFF
TRBV7-9	TRBJ2-1	-	-	TGTGCCAGCAGCTCCCCCCTCGCCGGGAATGAGCAGTTCTTC	CASSSPLAGNEQFF
TRBV14	TRBJ1-2	TRBD1	-	TGTGCCAGCAGCGAGACAGGGGTTGGGGACTATGGCTACACCTTC	CASSETGVGDYGYTF
TRBV6-5	TRBJ1-1	-	-	TGTGCCAGCAGTTCCCCATTCAGGGTCGTGAACACTGAAGCTTTCTTT	CASSSPFRVVNTEAFF
TRBV6-7	TRBJ1-2	-	-	TGTGCCAGCCCCTACGCGTCCCACTCAGGGAACCCTAGGGTCTATGGCTACACCTTC	CASPYASHSGNPRVYGYTF
TRBV10-3	TRBJ2-3	-	-	TGTGCCACCTCAGCGGTCGTGAGCACAGATACGCAGTATTTT	CATSAVVSTDTQYF
TRBV18	TRBJ2-2	-	-	TGTGCCAGCTCACCACTCGTACAGGGAAGGGGAACCGGGGAGCTGTTTTTT	CASSPLVQGRGTGELFF
TRBV27	TRBJ2-7	-	once	TGTGCCAGCAGTTCACAGGCCGAGCAGTACTTC	CASSSQAEQYF
TRBV6-5	TRBJ1-1	-	-	TGTGCCAGCAGTTACTCGCGGGGCAGGGGCTTCACTGAAGCTTTCTTT	CASSYSRGRGFTEAFF
TRBV19	TRBJ2-3	-	-	TGTGCCAGTAGTATCGGAGTTACAATCGGGGGTCGTTTTGCAGATACGCAGTATTTT	CASSIGVTIGGRFADTQYF
TRBV7-9	TRBJ2-2	TRBD2	-	TGTGCCAGCAGCTTAGGAGGATGGGGACTAGCGGGGAACACCGGGGAGCTGTTTTTT	CASSLGGWGLAGNTGELFF
TRBV19	TRBJ2-5	TRBD1	-	TGTGCCAGTAGTGGTAGGGACAGGGTTCGCGAGACCCAGTACTTC	CASSGRDRVRETQYF
TRBV25-1	TRBJ2-5	-	-	TGTGCCAGCAGTGAATCTCAGGGTACGGTCCAAGAGACCCAGTACTTC	CASSESQGTVQETQYF
TRBV9	TRBJ2-7	TRBD2	-	TGTGCCAGCAGCGTAGCTCTAGCGGGGGAGCAGTACTTC	CASSVALAGEQYF
TRBV4-1	TRBJ1-2	-	-	TGCGCCAGCAGCCAAGATCCTTGGGGAGTCTTCTATGGCTACACCTTC	CASSQDPWGVFYGYTF
TRBV6-5	TRBJ1-2	-	-	TGTGCCAGCAGTTACCCAGGACAAGGGGCCGGCGGCTACACCTTC	CASSYPGQGAGGYTF
TRBV29-1	TRBJ1-2	-	-	TGCAGCGTTGAAGATAGGGAAAGGTACACCTTC	CSVEDRERYTF
TRBV30	TRBJ2-1	-	-	TGTGCCTGGAGTGGACTTAGCTCCTACAATGAGCAGTTCTTC	CAWSGLSSYNEQFF
TRBV4-1	TRBJ1-1	TRBD1	few	TGCGCCAGCAGCCAAGGCCCGGGACAGGGGTTGGCTGAAGCTTTCTTT	CASSQGPGQGLAEAFF
TRBV5-1	TRBJ2-3	-	-	TGCGCCAGCACCTCGACTTACCGGGCCCCCCGGACAGATACGCAGTATTTT	CASTSTYRAPRTDTQYF
TRBV29-1	TRBJ2-7	TRBD1	-	TGCAGCGGTTCCGGGACAGGCTTCTCCGAGCAGTACTTC	CSGSGTGFSEQYF
TRBV15	TRBJ2-7	-	-	TGTGCCACCAGCAGAGATCGACAGGGAGGCGACGAGCAGTACTTC	CATSRDRQGGDEQYF
TRBV7-3	TRBJ1-1	-	-	TGTGCCAGCAGCCTAGGAGGGGACACTGAAGCTTTCTTT	CASSLGGDTEAFF
TRBV10-1	TRBJ2-3	-	-	TGCGCCAGCAGTGAGGGTAGCGGAACTACGCAGTATTTT	CASSEGSGTTQYF
TRBV6-2/TRBV6-3	TRBJ2-7	-	-	TGTGCCAGCAGTTACTCGTCCGGGACCCCCTTCTACGAGCAGTACTTC	CASSYSSGTPFYEQYF
TRBV5-1	TRBJ2-5	TRBD2	-	TGCGCCAGCAGCGCCGGACTAGCGGGGGGGACCCAGTACTTC	CASSAGLAGGTQYF
TRBV7-2	TRBJ1-4	-	-	TGTGCCAGCAGCAATGGGGGGGGGCTAACCCTGTTTTTT	CASSNGGGLTLFF
TRBV5-6	TRBJ1-1	-	many	TGTGCCAGCATCCAGGAGGGTCTCACTGAAGCTTTCTTT	CASIQEGLTEAFF
TRBV5-1	TRBJ1-1	TRBD1	-	TGCGCCAGCAGCCCCGGGACAGCCGATTTGAAGGGAGCTTTCTTT	CASSPGTADLKGAFF
TRBV7-9	TRBJ2-2	-	-	TGTGCCAGCAGCTCCCGAACGAACACCGGGGAGCTGTTTTTT	CASSSRTNTGELFF
TRBV15	TRBJ2-3	-	-	TGTGCCACCAGCAGACAGTCCATCTCCACAGATACGCAGTATTTT	CATSRQSISTDTQYF
TRBV6-5	TRBJ1-4	TRBD1	few	TGTGCCAGCATGGACAGGGCCCATAATGAAAAACTGTTTTTT	CASMDRAHNEKLFF
TRBV9	TRBJ2-3	TRBD2	-	TGTGCCAGCAGCGTAGATCGTGGGGGAGGGACAGATACGCAGTATTTT	CASSVDRGGGTDTQYF